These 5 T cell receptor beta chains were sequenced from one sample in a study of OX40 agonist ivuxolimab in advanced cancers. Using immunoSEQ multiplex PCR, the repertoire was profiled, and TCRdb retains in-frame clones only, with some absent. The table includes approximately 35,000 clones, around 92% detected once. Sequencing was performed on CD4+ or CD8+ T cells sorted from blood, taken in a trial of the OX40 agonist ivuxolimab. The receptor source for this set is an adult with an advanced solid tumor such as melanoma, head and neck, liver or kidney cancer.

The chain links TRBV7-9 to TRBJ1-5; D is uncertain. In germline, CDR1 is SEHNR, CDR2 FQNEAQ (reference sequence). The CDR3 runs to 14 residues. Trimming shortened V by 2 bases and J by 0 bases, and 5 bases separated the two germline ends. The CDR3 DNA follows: TGTGCCAGCAGCTTAACGGATAGCAATCAGCCCCAGCATTTT. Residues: CASSLTDSNQPQHF.

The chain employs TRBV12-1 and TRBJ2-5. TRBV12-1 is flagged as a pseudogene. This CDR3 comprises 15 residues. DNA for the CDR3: TGTGCCAGCAGCCTGTTGAAGGCGCCTTCGGAGACCCAGTACTTC. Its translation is CASSLLKAPSETQYF.

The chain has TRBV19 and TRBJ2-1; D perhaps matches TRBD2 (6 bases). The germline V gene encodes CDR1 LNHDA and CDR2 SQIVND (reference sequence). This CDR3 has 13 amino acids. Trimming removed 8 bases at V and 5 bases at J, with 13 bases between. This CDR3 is CASLAGPHNEQFF. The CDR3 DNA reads TGTGCCAGTCTGGCGGGACCCCACAATGAGCAGTTCTTC.

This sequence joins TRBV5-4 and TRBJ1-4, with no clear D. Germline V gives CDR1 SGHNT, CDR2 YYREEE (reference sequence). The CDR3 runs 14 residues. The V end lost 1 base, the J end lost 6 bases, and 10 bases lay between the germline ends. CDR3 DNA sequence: TGTGCCAGCAGCTTGTGGGAGGATGATGAAAAACTGTTTTTT. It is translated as CASSLWEDDEKLFF.

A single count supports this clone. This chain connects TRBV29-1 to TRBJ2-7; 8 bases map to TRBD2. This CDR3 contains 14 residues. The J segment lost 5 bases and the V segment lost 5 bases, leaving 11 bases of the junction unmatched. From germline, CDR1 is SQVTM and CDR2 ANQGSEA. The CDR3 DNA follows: TGCAGCGTTAGGGGAGGACTAGCTACCCACGAGCAGTACTTC. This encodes CSVRGGLATHEQYF.